This T cell receptor beta chain was captured by sequencing in a study of blood T cell repertoires in COVID-19. Trimming took 2 bases from V and 5 from J; bases not matched to a gene: 7. CDR1 is SGDLS, CDR2 YYNGEE, per germline. This CDR3 contains 15 residues. In the case of this clone: The sample holds other DNA sequences that translate to the same CDR3.

Sequencing was performed with immunoSEQ multiplex PCR; in TCRdb, only in-frame clones are kept and a portion is missing. The table has 250,000 to 350,000 clones, about 88% seen once. The receptor was derived from a woman between 55 and 75 years old with acute or convalescent COVID-19. The gene calls are TRBV9 and TRBJ2-5, with 9 positions matching TRBD2. Sequences were obtained from peripheral blood. CDR3: CASSVGLAGRETQYF. The CDR3 DNA reads as TGTGCCAGCAGCGTTGGTCTAGCGGGGCGGGAGACCCAGTACTTC.